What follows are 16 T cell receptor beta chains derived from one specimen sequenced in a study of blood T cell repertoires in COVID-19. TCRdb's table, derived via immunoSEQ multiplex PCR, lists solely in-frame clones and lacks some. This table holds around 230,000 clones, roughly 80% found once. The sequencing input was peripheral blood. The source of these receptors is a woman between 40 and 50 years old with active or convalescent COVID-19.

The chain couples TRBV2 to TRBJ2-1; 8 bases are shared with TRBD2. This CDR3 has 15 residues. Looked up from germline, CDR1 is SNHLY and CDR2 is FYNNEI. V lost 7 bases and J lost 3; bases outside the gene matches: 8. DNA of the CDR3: TGTGCCAGCAAAAGGATAGCGGGAAGCTACAATGAGCAGTTCTTC. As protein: CASKRIAGSYNEQFF.

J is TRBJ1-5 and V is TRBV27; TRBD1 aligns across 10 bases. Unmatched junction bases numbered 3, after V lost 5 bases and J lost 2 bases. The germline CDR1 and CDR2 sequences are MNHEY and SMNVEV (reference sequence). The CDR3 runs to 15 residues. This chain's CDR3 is CASSLGTGGNQPQHF. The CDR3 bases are TGTGCCAGCAGTCTCGGGACAGGGGGCAATCAGCCCCAGCATTTT.

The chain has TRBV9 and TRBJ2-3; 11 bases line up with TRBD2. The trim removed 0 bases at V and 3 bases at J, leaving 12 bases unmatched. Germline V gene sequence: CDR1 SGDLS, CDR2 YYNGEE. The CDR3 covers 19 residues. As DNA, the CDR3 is TGTGCCAGCAGCGTAGAAGGTAGCGGGGGGGCCCCCTCTACAGATACGCAGTATTTT. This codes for CASSVEGSGGAPSTDTQYF.

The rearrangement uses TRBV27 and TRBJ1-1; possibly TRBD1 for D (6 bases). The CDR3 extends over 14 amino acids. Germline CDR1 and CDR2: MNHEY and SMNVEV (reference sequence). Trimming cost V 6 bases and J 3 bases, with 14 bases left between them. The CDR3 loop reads CASRSGGGDTEAFF. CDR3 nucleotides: TGTGCCAGCAGAAGCGGGGGCGGGGACACTGAAGCTTTCTTT.

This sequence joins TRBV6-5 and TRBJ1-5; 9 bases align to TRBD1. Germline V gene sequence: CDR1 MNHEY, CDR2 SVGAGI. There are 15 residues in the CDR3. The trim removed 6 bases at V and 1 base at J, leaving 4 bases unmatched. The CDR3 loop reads CASRRQGGSNQPQHF. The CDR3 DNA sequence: TGTGCCAGCAGGCGACAGGGGGGAAGCAATCAGCCCCAGCATTTT.

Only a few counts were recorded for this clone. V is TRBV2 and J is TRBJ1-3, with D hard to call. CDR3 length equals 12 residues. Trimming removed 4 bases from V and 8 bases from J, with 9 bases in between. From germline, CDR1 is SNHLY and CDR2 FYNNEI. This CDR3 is CASSVRGDTIYF. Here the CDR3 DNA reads TGTGCCAGCAGTGTGAGAGGAGACACCATATATTTT. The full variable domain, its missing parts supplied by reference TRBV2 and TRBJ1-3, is EPEVTQTPSHQVTQMGQEVILRCVPISNHLYFYWYRQILGQKVEFLVSFYNNEISEKSEIFDDQFSVERPDGSNFTLKIRSTKLEDSAMYFCASSVRGDTIYFGEGSWLTVV.

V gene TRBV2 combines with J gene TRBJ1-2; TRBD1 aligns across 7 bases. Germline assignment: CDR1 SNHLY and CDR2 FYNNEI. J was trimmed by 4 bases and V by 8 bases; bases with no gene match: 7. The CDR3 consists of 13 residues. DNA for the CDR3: TGTGCCAGCGGAACAGGGGAAGGCTATGGCTACACCTTC. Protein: CASGTGEGYGYTF.

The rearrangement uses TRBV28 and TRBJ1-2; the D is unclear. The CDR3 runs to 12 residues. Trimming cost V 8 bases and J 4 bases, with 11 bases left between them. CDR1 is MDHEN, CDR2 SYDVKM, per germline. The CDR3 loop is CASSGLSYGYTF. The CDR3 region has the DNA TGTGCCAGCTCCGGACTCTCCTATGGCTACACCTTC.

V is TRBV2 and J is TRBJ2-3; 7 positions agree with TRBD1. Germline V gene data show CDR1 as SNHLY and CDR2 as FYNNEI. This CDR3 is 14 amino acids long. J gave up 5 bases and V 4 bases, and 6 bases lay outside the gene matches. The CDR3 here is CASSGPGGRDTQYF. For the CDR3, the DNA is TGTGCCAGCAGTGGCCCAGGGGGAAGAGATACGCAGTATTTT.

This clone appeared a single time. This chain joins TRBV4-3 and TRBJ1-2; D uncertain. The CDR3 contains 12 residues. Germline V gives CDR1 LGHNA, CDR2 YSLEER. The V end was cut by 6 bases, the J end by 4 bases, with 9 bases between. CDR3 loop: CASRAPGYGYTF. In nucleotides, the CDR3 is TGCGCCAGCAGGGCGCCGGGCTATGGCTACACCTTC.

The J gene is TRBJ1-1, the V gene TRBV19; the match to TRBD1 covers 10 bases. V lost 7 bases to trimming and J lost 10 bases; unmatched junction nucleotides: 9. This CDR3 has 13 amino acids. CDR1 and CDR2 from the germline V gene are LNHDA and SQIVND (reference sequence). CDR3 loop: CASIKGQGFRAFF. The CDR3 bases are TGTGCCAGTATAAAGGGACAGGGGTTTAGAGCTTTCTTT.

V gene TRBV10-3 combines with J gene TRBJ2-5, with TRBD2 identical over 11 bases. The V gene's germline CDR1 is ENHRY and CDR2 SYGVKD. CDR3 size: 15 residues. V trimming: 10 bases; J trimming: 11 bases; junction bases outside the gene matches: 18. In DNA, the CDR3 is TGTGCCACCGCCTTGTTGACTAGCGGGACGGGTGAGCAGTACTTC. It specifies CATALLTSGTGEQYF.

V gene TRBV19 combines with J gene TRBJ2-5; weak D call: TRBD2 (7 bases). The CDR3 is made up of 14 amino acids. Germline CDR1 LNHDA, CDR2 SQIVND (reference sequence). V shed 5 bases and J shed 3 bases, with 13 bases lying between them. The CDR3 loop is CASSVPGGEETQYF. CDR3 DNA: TGTGCCAGTAGTGTTCCGGGGGGCGAAGAGACCCAGTACTTC.

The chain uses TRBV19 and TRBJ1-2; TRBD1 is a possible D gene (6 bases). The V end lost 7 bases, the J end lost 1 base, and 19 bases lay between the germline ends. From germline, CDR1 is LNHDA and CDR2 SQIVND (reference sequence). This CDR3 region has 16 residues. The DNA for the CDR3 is TGTGCCAGTACTGAACAGGGTGTCGTTAGTAACTATGGCTACACCTTC. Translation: CASTEQGVVSNYGYTF.

The CDR3 sequence: CASSVRSGGTGEQFF. The CDR3, as DNA: TGTGCCAGCAGCGTACGGTCGGGAGGCACGGGTGAGCAGTTCTTC. The V and J genes are TRBV9 and TRBJ2-1, with 7 bases that match TRBD2. The germline V gene encodes CDR1 SGDLS and CDR2 YYNGEE. Trimming removed 1 base from V and 9 bases from J; junction bases left unmatched: 10. This CDR3 is 15 amino acids long.

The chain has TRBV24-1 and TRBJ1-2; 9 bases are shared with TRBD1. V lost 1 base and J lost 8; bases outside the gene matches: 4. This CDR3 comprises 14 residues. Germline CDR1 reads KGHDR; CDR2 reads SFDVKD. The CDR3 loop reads CATSDLRDREGYTF. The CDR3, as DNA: TGTGCCACCAGTGATTTAAGGGACAGGGAAGGCTACACCTTC.